This T cell receptor (beta chain) was recovered during a study of identical twins. cDNA molecules carried unique molecular identifiers, and template switching added a universal primer site. MiXCR was run by TCRdb on the 5' RACE reads, yielding one entry per CDR3 protein. Of roughly 1,500,000 distinct CDR3 sequences detected, 32% appear once; the ten largest clones hold under 0.35%. The sample holds a few counts of this clonotype. This CDR3 is 14 amino acids long. Germline-derived CDR1 and CDR2 are PRHDT and FYEKMQ (reference sequence). The ends were cut back, 1 base at V and 1 base at J, with 7 bases in the middle.

The chain carries TRBV13 and TRBJ1-1; D uncertain. This receptor was identified in a newborn girl in good health. The sample comprised cord blood. As DNA, the CDR3 is TGTGCCAGCAGCTTAGACCTACAGAACACTGAAGCTTTCTTT. Protein product: CASSLDLQNTEAFF.